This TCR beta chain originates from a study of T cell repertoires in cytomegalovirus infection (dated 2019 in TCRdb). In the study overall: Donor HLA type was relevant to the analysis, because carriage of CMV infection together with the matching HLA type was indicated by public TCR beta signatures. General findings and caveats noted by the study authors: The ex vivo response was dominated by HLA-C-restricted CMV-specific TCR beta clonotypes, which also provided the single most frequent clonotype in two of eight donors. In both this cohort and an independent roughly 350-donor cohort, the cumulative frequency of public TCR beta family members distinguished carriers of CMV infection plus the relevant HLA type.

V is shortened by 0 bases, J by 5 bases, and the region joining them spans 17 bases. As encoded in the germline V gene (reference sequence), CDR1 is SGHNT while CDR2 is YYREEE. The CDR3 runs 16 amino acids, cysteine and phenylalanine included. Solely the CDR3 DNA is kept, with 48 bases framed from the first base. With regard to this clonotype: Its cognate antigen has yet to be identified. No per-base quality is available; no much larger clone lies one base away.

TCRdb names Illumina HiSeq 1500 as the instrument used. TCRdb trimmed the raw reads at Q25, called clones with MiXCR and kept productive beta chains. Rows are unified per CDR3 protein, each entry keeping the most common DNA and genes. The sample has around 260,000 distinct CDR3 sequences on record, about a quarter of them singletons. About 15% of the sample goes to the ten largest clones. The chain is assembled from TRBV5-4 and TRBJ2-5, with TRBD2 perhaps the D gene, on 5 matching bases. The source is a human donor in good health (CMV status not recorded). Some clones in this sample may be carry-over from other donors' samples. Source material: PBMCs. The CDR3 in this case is CASSLVRGGRSETQYF. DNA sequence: TGTGCCAGCAGCTTGGTGCGTGGAGGACGTAGCGAGACCCAGTACTTC.